This T cell receptor (beta chain) came from a study of cytotoxic CD8 clonotypes in ibrutinib-treated CLL. TCRdb's table, derived via immunoSEQ multiplex PCR, lists solely in-frame clones and lacks some. The sample has fewer than 70,000 clones; approximately 75% are singletons. Genomic DNA in a quantity of about 2 micrograms was derived from cryopreserved PBMCs for TCR beta libraries. This specimen consisted of PBMCs, obtained after 12 months of ibrutinib treatment. The TCR comes from a human donor with chronic lymphocytic leukemia.

The CDR3 bases are TGCGCCAGCAGCCGCCGACTCGGGATAGAGACCCAGTACTTC. This encodes CASSRRLGIETQYF. The chain recombines TRBV4-1 with TRBJ2-5; TRBD2 is a possible D gene (5 bases). CDR3 length: 14 residues. Germline assignment: CDR1 MGHRA and CDR2 YSYEKL. V was clipped by 4 bases and J by 4 bases, with 13 bases between them.